This TCR beta chain was identified in a study of blood T cell repertoires in COVID-19. TCRdb keeps only in-frame clones here, not all; method: immunoSEQ multiplex PCR. The sample has roughly 250,000 clones; about nine tenths are singletons. About this clone: This sample also contains other DNA sequences that code for the same CDR3.

Sample: PBMCs or T cells enriched from blood (not recorded which). This sequence was found in a woman between 40 and 55 years old with acute COVID-19.

CDR3 DNA: TGTGCCAGCAGCCTCGACAGGGGGAATTCACCCCTCCACTTT. Translating gives CASSLDRGNSPLHF. This chain connects TRBV27 to TRBJ1-6; 9 bases are shared with TRBD1. The CDR3 runs 14 residues. Germline loops: CDR1 MNHEY, CDR2 SMNVEV (reference sequence). V lost 6 bases to trimming and J lost 7 bases; unmatched junction nucleotides: 4.